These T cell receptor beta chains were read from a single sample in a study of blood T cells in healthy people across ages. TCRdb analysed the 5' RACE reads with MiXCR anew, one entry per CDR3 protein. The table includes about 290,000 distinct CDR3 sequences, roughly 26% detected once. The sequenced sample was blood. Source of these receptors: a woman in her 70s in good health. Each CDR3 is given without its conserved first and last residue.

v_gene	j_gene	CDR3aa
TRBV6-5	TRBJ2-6	ASTRGSGANVLT
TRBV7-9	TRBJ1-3	ASSPLPSRVDFGNTIY
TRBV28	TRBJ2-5	ASERSRQETQY
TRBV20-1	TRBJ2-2	SADPGATGGLF
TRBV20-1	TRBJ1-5	SALTGTHNQPQH
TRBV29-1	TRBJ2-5	SVEFGRAETQY
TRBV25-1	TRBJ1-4	ASSVGRARGEKLF
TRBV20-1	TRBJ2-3	SARGSGTDTQY
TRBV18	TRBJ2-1	ASSTGDRYNEQF
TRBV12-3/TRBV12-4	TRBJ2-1	AGSFGGSPYNEQF